The T cell receptor beta chain under discussion was sequenced for a study of regulatory T cells in long-lasting Graves disease. Study findings and constraints: Persistent patients shared fewer than 3,500 public clonotypes among themselves. Newly diagnosed patients shared fewer, at more than 850. The study found lower TCR diversity in persistent Graves' patients than in newly diagnosed ones.

Time point indicated: persistent/refractory GD, antithyroid drugs over 5 years with positive TRAb. PBMC-derived RNA was used for the TCR library. To make TCR beta libraries, researchers used iRepertoire HTBI primers and Arm-PCR of CDR3 regions. Under the authors' procedure: The study identified under 80 TRBV and around 15 TRBJ segments across samples. TCRdb independently ran MiXCR on the multiplex PCR reads; one entry per CDR3 protein. Here the V and J calls rest on TCRdb's processing, not on the authors' analysis. Of roughly 500,000 distinct CDR3 sequences in the sample, about 22% are singletons; the top ten hold roughly 7.1%. This clonotype has ten or more counts. No antigen is known for it. Sequenced here: peripheral blood mononuclear cells (PBMCs), sampled when the disease was refractory, from a patient treated with antithyroid drugs. This sequence was found in a female donor with Graves disease.

The CDR3 DNA reads as TGCAGTGCTCCTCAAAATACAGGGCGGAGGTTCGAGACCCAGTACTTC. Its translation is CSAPQNTGRRFETQYF. The chain employs TRBV20-1 and TRBJ2-5; TRBD1 might be the D (6 bases). The germline V and J ends were trimmed by 5 bases and 5 bases, with 24 bases remaining between them. The CDR3 is made up of 16 amino acids. The germline V gene encodes CDR1 DFQATT and CDR2 SNEGSKA (reference sequence).